The present T cell receptor beta chain was sequenced within a study of regulatory T cells in long-lasting Graves disease. The V gene lost 6 bases and the J gene lost 3 bases, with 11 bases spanning the gap. There are 13 residues in the CDR3. Germline loops: CDR1 MNHNS, CDR2 SASEGT. This clonotype has at least ten counts. Construction of the TCR beta libraries employed iRepertoire HTBI primers in conjunction with Arm-PCR of CDR3 regions. TCRdb independently ran MiXCR on the multiplex PCR reads; one entry per CDR3 protein. The sample carries some 410,000 distinct CDR3 sequences, roughly 15% recorded once. Documented time point: newly diagnosed GD, antithyroid drugs for less than 3 months. The TCR library was made from RNA extracted from PBMCs. These data also formed part of another study, on T cells in Graves' hyperthyroidism and ophthalmopathy. That work states: Uncontrolled infection, other autoimmune disease, pregnancy or lactation disqualified patients from enrolment.

The source material was peripheral blood mononuclear cells (PBMCs), sampled at new diagnosis, from a patient treated with antithyroid drugs. This TCR derives from a woman between 25 and 40 years old with Graves disease. The V call is TRBV6-1, the J call TRBJ1-1; D unresolved. The CDR3 loop is CASSQEAYTEAFF. The CDR3 nucleotides read TGTGCCAGCAGCCAGGAAGCATACACTGAAGCTTTCTTT.